A selection of T cell receptor beta chains follows, all from one sample in a study of OX40 agonist ivuxolimab in advanced cancers. Repertoires were generated with immunoSEQ multiplex PCR, while TCRdb's copy carries only in-frame clones and drops some. The sample carries 57,000 or so clones, roughly 89% recorded once. The sample consisted of CD4+ or CD8+ T cells sorted from blood, taken in a trial of the OX40 agonist ivuxolimab. These receptors came from an adult with an advanced solid tumor such as melanoma, head and neck, liver or kidney cancer. The CDR3 runs from the conserved cysteine through the conserved F or W. Fields, in order: D gene, V gene, clone size, J gene, CDR3 protein, CDR3 DNA. A D gene is named only where the DNA matches it firmly. Only part of the rows carry a size: once, few, many, or a class if the clone is expanded.

D gene: TRBD1
V gene: TRBV2
clone size: -
J gene: TRBJ2-5
CDR3 protein: CASRVGQGMLETQYF
CDR3 DNA: TGTGCCAGCAGGGTGGGACAGGGAATGTTGGAGACCCAGTACTTC

D gene: -
V gene: TRBV29-1
clone size: -
J gene: TRBJ1-2
CDR3 protein: CSVVGGGSLAYTF
CDR3 DNA: TGCAGCGTGGTGGGAGGGGGTTCCCTCGCCTACACCTTC

D gene: -
V gene: TRBV19
clone size: -
J gene: TRBJ2-2
CDR3 protein: CASSITGNTGELFF
CDR3 DNA: TGTGCCAGTAGTATAACCGGTAACACCGGGGAGCTGTTTTTT

D gene: -
V gene: TRBV28
clone size: -
J gene: TRBJ2-4
CDR3 protein: CASSSTPGLAKNIQYF
CDR3 DNA: TGTGCCAGCAGTTCTACACCTGGACTAGCCAAAAACATTCAGTACTTC

D gene: -
V gene: TRBV7-2
clone size: -
J gene: TRBJ2-7
CDR3 protein: CASSYSSGRVYEQYF
CDR3 DNA: TGTGCCAGCAGCTACTCTTCGGGGCGGGTCTACGAGCAGTACTTC

D gene: -
V gene: TRBV5-1
clone size: -
J gene: TRBJ1-2
CDR3 protein: CASSTTGLLGYTF
CDR3 DNA: TGCGCCAGCAGCACGACAGGCCTCTTGGGCTACACCTTC

D gene: -
V gene: TRBV5-6
clone size: -
J gene: TRBJ2-6
CDR3 protein: CASSPRAVSGANVLTF
CDR3 DNA: TGTGCCAGCAGCCCCCGAGCTGTCAGTGGGGCCAACGTCCTGACTTTC

D gene: -
V gene: TRBV7-2
clone size: -
J gene: TRBJ2-5
CDR3 protein: CASSISFRSGETQYF
CDR3 DNA: TGTGCCAGCAGCATTAGTTTCCGCAGTGGGGAGACCCAGTACTTC

D gene: -
V gene: TRBV19
clone size: -
J gene: TRBJ1-1
CDR3 protein: CASSLRGRLNTEAFF
CDR3 DNA: TGTGCCAGTTCCCTTAGGGGCAGATTGAACACTGAAGCTTTCTTT

D gene: -
V gene: TRBV11-2
clone size: -
J gene: TRBJ2-1
CDR3 protein: CASKTGTYNEQFF
CDR3 DNA: TGTGCCAGCAAAACGGGTACCTACAATGAGCAGTTCTTC

D gene: -
V gene: TRBV7-2
clone size: -
J gene: TRBJ1-4
CDR3 protein: CASSLVFSGKLFF
CDR3 DNA: TGTGCCAGCAGCTTAGTATTCAGTGGAAAACTGTTTTTT

D gene: -
V gene: TRBV7-3
clone size: -
J gene: TRBJ2-1
CDR3 protein: CASSLTGGPYNEQFF
CDR3 DNA: TGTGCCAGCAGCTTAACCGGTGGGCCCTACAATGAGCAGTTCTTC

D gene: -
V gene: TRBV4-2
clone size: -
J gene: TRBJ2-1
CDR3 protein: CASSQARVTEQFF
CDR3 DNA: TGTGCCAGCAGCCAAGCTAGGGTAACTGAGCAGTTCTTC

D gene: -
V gene: TRBV6-6
clone size: -
J gene: TRBJ2-5
CDR3 protein: CASIMAGAKTQYF
CDR3 DNA: TGTGCCAGCATTATGGCAGGGGCAAAGACCCAGTACTTC

D gene: TRBD1
V gene: TRBV7-8
clone size: -
J gene: TRBJ2-2
CDR3 protein: CASNDRGVLGELFF
CDR3 DNA: TGTGCCAGCAACGACAGGGGTGTTCTCGGGGAGCTGTTTTTT

D gene: TRBD2
V gene: TRBV2
clone size: -
J gene: TRBJ2-7
CDR3 protein: CASRGRSGSGEQYF
CDR3 DNA: TGTGCCAGCAGGGGCAGGAGCGGGAGTGGGGAGCAGTACTTC

D gene: TRBD2
V gene: TRBV11-2
clone size: -
J gene: TRBJ2-2
CDR3 protein: CASSSGLAFGELFF
CDR3 DNA: TGTGCCAGCAGCTCGGGACTAGCCTTCGGGGAGCTGTTTTTT

D gene: -
V gene: TRBV9
clone size: -
J gene: TRBJ1-5
CDR3 protein: CASSSEGGNQPQHF
CDR3 DNA: TGTGCCAGCAGTTCCGAGGGAGGGAATCAGCCCCAGCATTTT

D gene: -
V gene: TRBV19
clone size: -
J gene: TRBJ2-1
CDR3 protein: CASTDNPDDNEQFF
CDR3 DNA: TGTGCCAGTACTGACAACCCCGATGACAATGAGCAGTTCTTC

D gene: -
V gene: TRBV7-2
clone size: -
J gene: TRBJ2-7
CDR3 protein: CASSLGQGKAYEQYF
CDR3 DNA: TGTGCCAGCAGCTTAGGTCAGGGGAAAGCCTACGAGCAGTACTTC

D gene: -
V gene: TRBV11-2
clone size: -
J gene: TRBJ2-3
CDR3 protein: CASSLDSSRDTQYF
CDR3 DNA: TGTGCCAGCAGCTTGGACAGCAGCCGAGATACGCAGTATTTT

D gene: TRBD1
V gene: TRBV19
clone size: -
J gene: TRBJ2-1
CDR3 protein: CASSKIGTGGLAEQFF
CDR3 DNA: TGTGCCAGTAGTAAAATAGGGACAGGGGGCCTCGCTGAGCAGTTCTTC

D gene: TRBD1
V gene: TRBV19
clone size: -
J gene: TRBJ2-7
CDR3 protein: CASSRDRDSSYEQYF
CDR3 DNA: TGTGCCAGTAGTAGGGACAGGGACAGCTCCTACGAGCAGTACTTC

D gene: TRBD1
V gene: TRBV11-2
clone size: -
J gene: TRBJ1-2
CDR3 protein: CASRGQGGDGYTF
CDR3 DNA: TGTGCCAGCAGGGGACAGGGAGGGGATGGCTACACCTTC

D gene: TRBD2
V gene: TRBV5-4
clone size: -
J gene: TRBJ2-2
CDR3 protein: CASSLSGTRNTGELFF
CDR3 DNA: TGTGCCAGCAGCTTGTCCGGGACTAGGAACACCGGGGAGCTGTTTTTT

D gene: -
V gene: TRBV9
clone size: -
J gene: TRBJ2-3
CDR3 protein: CASSFSGLSSDTQYF
CDR3 DNA: TGTGCCAGCAGCTTCAGTGGACTATCGTCAGATACGCAGTATTTT

D gene: -
V gene: TRBV6-5
clone size: -
J gene: TRBJ2-7
CDR3 protein: CASRNTRTSYEQYF
CDR3 DNA: TGTGCCAGCAGAAATACTAGGACGTCGTACGAGCAGTACTTC

D gene: -
V gene: TRBV30
clone size: -
J gene: TRBJ2-7
CDR3 protein: CAWNNNRDSYEQYF
CDR3 DNA: TGTGCCTGGAATAACAACAGGGACTCCTACGAGCAGTACTTC

D gene: TRBD1
V gene: TRBV5-6
clone size: -
J gene: TRBJ1-3
CDR3 protein: CASSQVSNRGSGNTIYF
CDR3 DNA: TGTGCCAGCAGCCAAGTCAGCAACAGGGGCTCTGGAAACACCATATATTTT

D gene: -
V gene: TRBV21-1
clone size: -
J gene: TRBJ2-2
CDR3 protein: CASILSVGELFF
CDR3 DNA: TGTGCCAGCATCCTATCGGTCGGGGAGCTGTTTTTT

D gene: -
V gene: TRBV5-4
clone size: -
J gene: TRBJ2-3
CDR3 protein: CASSLSRVLGTDTQYF
CDR3 DNA: TGTGCCAGCAGCTTGAGCCGGGTATTGGGCACAGATACGCAGTATTTT

D gene: -
V gene: TRBV7-9
clone size: -
J gene: TRBJ1-1
CDR3 protein: CASRPQVGNTEAFF
CDR3 DNA: TGTGCCAGCAGGCCTCAAGTGGGGAACACTGAAGCTTTCTTT

D gene: -
V gene: TRBV5-1
clone size: -
J gene: TRBJ1-5
CDR3 protein: CASSLGHADNQPQHF
CDR3 DNA: TGCGCCAGCAGCTTGGGACACGCAGACAATCAGCCCCAGCATTTT

D gene: TRBD2
V gene: TRBV14
clone size: -
J gene: TRBJ2-5
CDR3 protein: CASSRLAGGRETQYF
CDR3 DNA: TGTGCCAGCAGCCGATTAGCGGGAGGCAGGGAGACCCAGTACTTC

D gene: TRBD2
V gene: TRBV5-1
clone size: once
J gene: TRBJ2-5
CDR3 protein: CASSPGGQGQETQYF
CDR3 DNA: TGCGCCAGCAGCCCGGGGGGGCAGGGGCAAGAGACCCAGTACTTC

D gene: TRBD1
V gene: TRBV4-2
clone size: -
J gene: TRBJ2-3
CDR3 protein: CASSQLRGRATDTQYF
CDR3 DNA: TGTGCCAGCAGCCAACTCAGGGGGCGGGCCACAGATACGCAGTATTTT

D gene: -
V gene: TRBV7-3
clone size: -
J gene: TRBJ2-2
CDR3 protein: CASSLNRADTGELFF
CDR3 DNA: TGTGCCAGCAGCTTAAACAGGGCGGACACCGGGGAGCTGTTTTTT

D gene: -
V gene: TRBV5-1
clone size: -
J gene: TRBJ1-1
CDR3 protein: CASSFGDHTEAFF
CDR3 DNA: TGCGCCAGCAGCTTTGGGGATCACACTGAAGCTTTCTTT

D gene: -
V gene: TRBV28
clone size: -
J gene: TRBJ2-2
CDR3 protein: CASIKGGSSRTGELFF
CDR3 DNA: TGTGCCAGCATCAAAGGGGGGAGCAGTCGAACCGGGGAGCTGTTTTTT

D gene: -
V gene: TRBV11-2
clone size: -
J gene: TRBJ2-2
CDR3 protein: CASSFSGRSGELFF
CDR3 DNA: TGTGCCAGCAGCTTCTCCGGCCGATCGGGGGAGCTGTTTTTT

D gene: -
V gene: TRBV15
clone size: -
J gene: TRBJ1-2
CDR3 protein: CATSRVLTPYGYTF
CDR3 DNA: TGTGCCACCAGCAGAGTCCTCACCCCGTATGGCTACACCTTC

D gene: TRBD2
V gene: TRBV10-2
clone size: -
J gene: TRBJ2-3
CDR3 protein: CASSELGLAGPRTQYF
CDR3 DNA: TGCGCCAGCAGCGAACTGGGACTAGCGGGACCAAGGACGCAGTATTTT

D gene: TRBD1
V gene: TRBV7-8
clone size: -
J gene: TRBJ2-3
CDR3 protein: CATGQATSTDTQYF
CDR3 DNA: TGTGCCACCGGACAGGCCACTAGCACAGATACGCAGTATTTT

D gene: -
V gene: TRBV29-1
clone size: many
J gene: TRBJ1-1
CDR3 protein: CSGGQYSGTEAFF
CDR3 DNA: TGCAGCGGCGGACAGTATTCGGGCACTGAAGCTTTCTTT

D gene: TRBD2
V gene: TRBV10-3
clone size: -
J gene: TRBJ2-2
CDR3 protein: CAISSGTSGRANTGELFF
CDR3 DNA: TGTGCCATCAGCTCCGGGACTAGCGGGAGGGCCAACACCGGGGAGCTGTTTTTT

D gene: -
V gene: TRBV6-1
clone size: -
J gene: TRBJ1-2
CDR3 protein: CASSDPDRKANYGYTF
CDR3 DNA: TGTGCCAGCAGTGACCCAGACAGGAAGGCTAACTATGGCTACACCTTC

D gene: -
V gene: TRBV19
clone size: -
J gene: TRBJ1-2
CDR3 protein: CASSAQGRGYTF
CDR3 DNA: TGTGCCAGTAGTGCACAAGGACGTGGCTACACCTTC

D gene: -
V gene: TRBV7-2
clone size: -
J gene: TRBJ2-7
CDR3 protein: CASSFTGSSYEQYF
CDR3 DNA: TGTGCCAGCAGCTTCACAGGCAGCTCCTACGAGCAGTACTTC

D gene: -
V gene: TRBV7-3
clone size: -
J gene: TRBJ2-1
CDR3 protein: CASSPHPASDEQFF
CDR3 DNA: TGTGCCAGCAGCCCCCACCCTGCTAGCGATGAGCAGTTCTTC

D gene: -
V gene: TRBV5-6
clone size: -
J gene: TRBJ2-3
CDR3 protein: CASSWKRGLSDTQYF
CDR3 DNA: TGTGCCAGCAGCTGGAAGAGAGGATTGAGTGATACGCAGTATTTT

D gene: TRBD2
V gene: TRBV5-1
clone size: -
J gene: TRBJ2-3
CDR3 protein: CASTSGTSGGTSTDTQYF
CDR3 DNA: TGCGCCAGCACCTCTGGGACTAGCGGAGGGACTAGCACAGATACGCAGTATTTT

D gene: -
V gene: TRBV4-3
clone size: -
J gene: TRBJ1-5
CDR3 protein: CASSQDGVGAYSNQPQHF
CDR3 DNA: TGCGCCAGCAGCCAAGATGGAGTGGGAGCTTATAGCAATCAGCCCCAGCATTTT

D gene: -
V gene: TRBV7-3
clone size: -
J gene: TRBJ2-5
CDR3 protein: CASSPVGLQETQYF
CDR3 DNA: TGTGCCAGCAGCCCCGTGGGGCTTCAAGAGACCCAGTACTTC